The 21 T cell receptor beta chains presented below share a single source sample, sequenced in a study of T cells in Graves' hyperthyroidism and ophthalmopathy. Amplification of TCR beta CDR3 regions used RNA as the template. The HTBI primer set drove a first-round RT-PCR of the TCR CDR3. TCRdb re-called the multiplex PCR reads with MiXCR, one entry per CDR3 protein. The profile covers under 200,000 distinct CDR3 sequences, with less than 10% appearing a single time and over 20% taken by the ten largest. Sequenced: blood. Source of these receptors: a woman under 30 with Graves' hyperthyroidism that later progressed to Graves' ophthalmopathy.

The V and J genes are TRBV19 and TRBJ2-3; TRBD2 might be the D (5 bases). CDR3 length: 15 amino acids. V gave up 1 base and J gave up 2 bases, with 10 bases separating them. The V gene's germline CDR1 is LNHDA and CDR2 SQIVND (reference sequence). CDR3 DNA sequence: TGTGCCAGTAGTATAGCTAGCTCCTCCACAGATACGCAGTATTTT. Translation gives CASSIASSSTDTQYF.

This clonotype was picked up many times. CDR3 protein: CASGTLAGGSSYEQYF. DNA for the CDR3: TGTGCCAGCGGTACACTAGCGGGGGGATCCTCCTACGAGCAGTACTTC. The chain recombines TRBV2 with TRBJ2-7, with 12 bases fitting TRBD2. The V and J ends lost 8 bases and 0 bases, in that order; junction bases with no gene match: 8. The CDR3 extends over 16 amino acids. Per germline, CDR1 SNHLY and CDR2 FYNNEI.

This clonotype was detected many times. The rearrangement links TRBV7-9 to TRBJ1-2; D is uncertain. This CDR3 contains 15 residues. V lost 0 bases to trimming and J lost 2 bases, with 10 bases between them. Germline V gene sequence: CDR1 SEHNR, CDR2 FQNEAQ (reference sequence). CDR3 sequence reads: CASSLAHSQNYGYTF. CDR3 coding DNA: TGTGCCAGCAGCTTAGCACACAGTCAGAACTATGGCTACACCTTC. The full variable domain, in which reference TRBV7-9 and TRBJ1-2 provide the parts outside the CDR3, is DTGVSQNPRHKITKRGQNVTFRCDPISEHNRLYWYRQTLGQGPEFLTYFQNEAQLEKSRLLSDRFSAERPKGSFSTLEIQRTEQGDSAMYLCASSLAHSQNYGYTFGSGTRLTVV.

The chain links TRBV7-6 to TRBJ2-1; D gene unclear. Germline CDR1 is SGHVS and CDR2 is FNYEAQ. The CDR3 consists of 18 residues. V dropped 1 base and J dropped 4 bases, with 20 bases sitting between them. In nucleotides, the CDR3 is TGTGCCAGCAGCTTAGATATCCGGACGCGGTCCTCTTACAATGAGCAGTTCTTC. Protein: CASSLDIRTRSSYNEQFF.

The rearrangement uses TRBV5-6 and TRBJ1-5; no definite D call. The V and J ends lost 3 bases and 7 bases respectively, with 14 bases between them. This CDR3 has 14 amino acids. CDR1 and CDR2 (germline): SGHDT, YYEEEE. CDR3 residues: CASSYGPLQQPQHF. For the CDR3, the DNA is TGTGCCAGCAGCTACGGGCCCCTCCAACAGCCCCAGCATTTT.

V and J are TRBV30 and TRBJ2-5; the match to TRBD2 covers 10 bases. The CDR3 runs 15 residues. V was clipped by 3 bases and J by 2 bases; unmatched bases: 6. Germline V gives CDR1 GTSNPN, CDR2 SVGIG (reference sequence). The CDR3 sequence is CAWSALAGVQETQYF. The CDR3 nucleotides read TGTGCCTGGAGCGCCCTAGCGGGGGTTCAAGAGACCCAGTACTTC.

This clonotype was seen more than once but under ten times. A junction end diverges from the germline sequence, so it may reflect a read error. The V call is TRBV12-3 or TRBV12-4, the J call TRBJ1-1; D call uncertain. The CDR3 runs to 12 residues. CDR3 DNA sequence: TGTGCCAGCAGTTATATGAGCACTGAAGCCTTCTTT. This gives the protein CASSYMSTEAFF.

Ten or more counts support this clonotype. The V and J genes are TRBV3-1 and TRBJ2-5; unclear D gene. CDR3 length: 14 amino acids. The germline V gene encodes CDR1 LGHDT and CDR2 YNNKEL (reference sequence). Trimming pared 1 base from V and 5 bases from J, leaving 11 bases between. CDR3 nucleotide sequence: TGTGCCAGCAGCCAAGCGGCGTTGGGCGAGACCCAGTACTTC. The encoded protein is CASSQAALGETQYF.

This clonotype was detected only a few times. This chain joins TRBV24-1 and TRBJ2-1, with D possibly matching TRBD1 (6 bases). V was cut by 1 base and J by 5 bases, with 11 bases left in between. Germline CDR1 reads KGHDR; CDR2 reads SFDVKD. This CDR3 spans 15 amino acids. The CDR3 DNA is TGTGCCACCAGTGATTTCTCGGCAGGGGACAATGAGCAGTTCTTC. Its translation: CATSDFSAGDNEQFF.

Ten or more counts support this clonotype. The CDR3 DNA is TGTGCCAGCAGCCCGCGGACAGGGGTGAACACTGAAGCTTTCTTT. Translation gives CASSPRTGVNTEAFF. The V gene is TRBV5-8, the J gene TRBJ1-1; TRBD1 aligns across 9 bases. V trimming: 4 bases; J trimming: 0 bases; junction bases outside the gene matches: 4. The germline CDR1 and CDR2 sequences are SGHTS and YDEGEE. CDR3 size: 15 residues.

This clonotype was counted many times. The rearrangement uses TRBV19 and TRBJ1-6; TRBD1 is a possible D gene (6 bases). Germline values: CDR1 LNHDA, CDR2 SQIVND (reference sequence). V shed 4 bases and J shed 10 bases, with 20 bases lying between them. The CDR3 runs 16 residues. The CDR3 DNA reads as TGTGCCAGTAGTAAAGGGGACAAGTCGGCGCGCTCACCCCTCCACTTT. It specifies CASSKGDKSARSPLHF. The full variable domain, with the rest looked up from reference TRBV19 and TRBJ1-6, is DGGITQSPKYLFRKEGQNVTLSCEQNLNHDAMYWYRQDPGQGLRLIYYSQIVNDFQKGDIAEGYSVSREKKESFPLTVTSAQKNPTAFYLCASSKGDKSARSPLHFGNGTRLTVT.

This clonotype was recorded many times. This chain joins TRBV11-2 and TRBJ2-3, with unresolved D. The CDR3 totals 15 residues. V was cut by 5 bases and J by 2 bases, with 14 bases left in between. Germline V gene sequence: CDR1 SGHAT, CDR2 FQNNGV. The CDR3 loop is CASSIWTGFTDTQYF. The CDR3 bases are TGTGCCAGCAGCATCTGGACGGGTTTCACAGATACGCAGTATTTT.

The chain recombines TRBV4-2 with TRBJ2-5; TRBD2 is a possible D gene (7 bases). V was shortened by 0 bases and J by 5 bases, with 19 bases between the two germline ends. Germline V lookup: CDR1 LGHNA, CDR2 YNFKEQ. The CDR3 has 17 amino acids. The CDR3 protein is CASSQDPSQGGGETQYF. The CDR3 DNA sequence: TGTGCCAGCAGCCAAGATCCCTCCCAAGGGGGGGGTGAGACCCAGTACTTC.

Worth noting for this clonotype: A much larger clone lies one base from this, so it may be a read error. V gene TRBV6-9 combines with J gene TRBJ1-5; D is unclear. Germline V lookup: CDR1 MNHGY, CDR2 SVAAGI. The CDR3 runs to 15 residues. CDR3 sequence reads: CASTLLARSNQSQHF. The CDR3 region has the DNA TGTGCCAGCACTTTACTAGCACGGAGCAATCAGTCCCAGCATTTT.

The sample holds many counts of this clonotype. The chain links TRBV9 to TRBJ2-1, with no clear D. This CDR3 has 17 residues. V shed 0 bases and J shed 3 bases, with 16 bases lying between them. The germline V gene encodes CDR1 SGDLS and CDR2 YYNGEE. The CDR3 DNA reads TGTGCCAGCAGCGTAGGGTTGGAAATCTCCGTCTACAATGAGCAGTTCTTC. This encodes CASSVGLEISVYNEQFF.

Of note for this clonotype: Germline is not matched at one junction end, which may reflect a read error. The chain couples TRBV25-1 to TRBJ1-6; D unresolved. The CDR3 covers 14 residues. CDR1 MGHDK and CDR2 SYGVNS come from the germline V gene. This CDR3 reads CASSTTVYNSPPHF. Here the CDR3 DNA reads TGTGCCAGCAGTACAACAGTCTATAATTCACCCCCCCACTTT.

This clonotype was seen only a few times. The chain employs TRBV6-1 and TRBJ2-3; 11 positions match TRBD2. V shed 6 bases and J 3 bases; nucleotides not matched to a gene: 5. Per the germline V gene, CDR1 is MNHNS and CDR2 is SASEGT. The CDR3 runs 15 residues. This CDR3 reads CASRAGLAETDTQYF. CDR3 nucleotide sequence: TGTGCCAGCAGAGCGGGACTAGCGGAAACAGATACGCAGTATTTT.

The chain uses TRBV7-7 and TRBJ1-4; no clear D gene. The CDR3 totals 14 residues. V shed 5 bases and J shed 2 bases, with 9 bases lying between them. Germline V gene data show CDR1 as SSHAT and CDR2 as FNYEAQ (reference sequence). The CDR3 reads CASSPDPTNEKLFF. CDR3 in DNA: TGTGCCAGCAGCCCGGACCCCACTAATGAAAAACTGTTTTTT.

This clonotype was detected ten times or more. The J gene is TRBJ1-1, the V gene TRBV7-8; tentative D call: TRBD1 (6 bases). CDR1 SGHVS and CDR2 FQNEAQ come from the germline V gene. The germline V and J ends were trimmed by 4 bases and 1 base, with 10 bases remaining between them. This CDR3 has 14 amino acids. CDR3 in DNA: TGTGCCAGCAGCTACAGGGTCTCGAACACTGAAGCTTTCTTT. The encoded protein is CASSYRVSNTEAFF.

This clonotype has a count of ten or more. The chain links TRBV20-1 to TRBJ2-7; D perhaps matches TRBD1 (6 bases). CDR3 length: 13 residues. Trimming took off 6 bases at V and 4 bases at J, with 16 bases between the two ends. CDR1 and CDR2 (germline): DFQATT, SNEGSKA (reference sequence). The CDR3, as DNA: TGCAGTGCCAGACAGGTATCCAGATACGAGCAGTACTTC. Translation: CSARQVSRYEQYF.

In this sample, this clonotype turned up a few times. The chain has TRBV2 and TRBJ2-7, with D perhaps TRBD2 (7 bases). CDR1 is SNHLY, CDR2 FYNNEI, per germline. This CDR3 has 12 residues. The V end lost 7 bases, the J end lost 6 bases, and 13 bases lay between the germline ends. CDR3: CASNQGRVEQYF. The CDR3 DNA reads TGTGCCAGCAATCAGGGGAGGGTCGAGCAGTACTTC.